These 20 T cell receptor beta chains came from one sample sequenced in a study of radiation and T cells in renal cell carcinoma (dated by TCRdb to the early 2020s). Receptor libraries were prepared by the immunoSEQ multiplex PCR assay. In its TCRdb copy, this immuneACCESS table keeps in-frame sequences only and misses some clones. Where compared with another copy, unresolved V genes explain less than half of these, and the others have no known cause. The sample table contains roughly 61,000 clones; only one count was recorded for about three quarters of them. Together, the top ten hold more than 6.5% of the sample. Explained via the paper, the time point label denotes: blood 4 weeks post-SBRT, at nephrectomy. Interpreted using the paper, the treatment or condition label stands for: 15 Gy SBRT to primary tumor, nephrectomy 4 weeks later. Sequencing used blood, obtained from a patient whose treatment included radiotherapy and nephrectomy. These receptor sequences come from a man aged 55 to 70 with renal cell carcinoma.

This chain connects TRBV14 to TRBJ2-3, with D perhaps assigned TRBD1 or TRBD2 (5 bases each). There are 17 residues in the CDR3. CDR1 and CDR2 (germline): SGHDN, FVKESK. V was clipped by 4 bases and J by 2 bases, with 19 bases between them. DNA of the CDR3: TGTGCCAGCAGCCCCACCCTCAGTCGGGGCCCCACAGATACGCAGTATTTT. It encodes CASSPTLSRGPTDTQYF.

The CDR3 here is CATQDRQETQYF. CDR3 DNA sequence: TGTGCCACCCAGGACCGGCAAGAGACCCAGTACTTC. The chain couples TRBV19 to TRBJ2-5; D is unresolved. Trimming stripped 10 bases from V and 2 bases from J, with 11 bases between. CDR3 size: 12 residues. Germline V CDR1 and CDR2: LNHDA, SQIVND (reference sequence).

The J gene is TRBJ2-3, the V gene TRBV13, with TRBD2 matching over 11 bases. J lost 10 bases, V lost 6 bases, and 9 bases had no gene match. This CDR3 contains 14 residues. Looked up from germline, CDR1 is PRHDT and CDR2 is FYEKMQ (reference sequence). CDR3 in amino acids: CASRVAGGPISQYF. The CDR3 nucleotides are TGTGCCAGCAGGGTAGCGGGGGGGCCCATTTCGCAGTATTTT.

V and J are TRBV5-1 and TRBJ1-5; D is unclear. V was clipped by 0 bases and J by 0 bases, with 10 bases between them. Germline V gene lookup returns CDR1 SGHRS and CDR2 YFSETQ. The CDR3 contains 16 residues. CDR3 residues: CASSLDGQTSNQPQHF. The CDR3 nucleotides are TGCGCCAGCAGCTTGGACGGGCAGACTAGCAATCAGCCCCAGCATTTT.

The chain carries TRBV10-1 and TRBJ1-1, with D perhaps matching TRBD1 (6 bases). This CDR3 is built from 12 residues. The V gene's germline CDR1 is WNHNN and CDR2 SYGVQD (reference sequence). Trimming took 8 bases from V and 7 from J, leaving 14 bases between them. The chain's CDR3 is CASYTGGGEAFF. In nucleotides, the CDR3 is TGCGCCAGCTACACGGGAGGGGGTGAAGCTTTCTTT.

The chain employs TRBV2 and TRBJ1-5; D call uncertain. There are 15 residues in the CDR3. Germline CDR1 is SNHLY and CDR2 is FYNNEI. The V end lost 4 bases, the J end lost 1 base, and 11 bases lay between the germline ends. DNA of the CDR3: TGTGCCAGCAGTGGGTGGCAAGGGAGCAATCAGCCCCAGCATTTT. It specifies CASSGWQGSNQPQHF.

CDR3 amino acids: CASSESQGSSYNEQFF. Written as DNA, the CDR3 is TGCGCCAGCAGTGAGTCGCAGGGTAGCTCCTACAATGAGCAGTTCTTC. The V call is TRBV10-1, the J call TRBJ2-1; weak D call: TRBD1 (5 bases). V was pared by 0 bases and J by 0 bases, with 9 bases between. This CDR3 has 16 residues. CDR1 and CDR2 (germline): WNHNN, SYGVQD (reference sequence).

The CDR3 protein is CASSLLSGQPQHF. As DNA, the CDR3 is TGTGCCAGCAGCTTACTATCTGGGCAGCCCCAGCATTTT. The V gene is TRBV7-9, the J gene TRBJ1-5; no firm D call. Deletions cut 2 bases from V and 7 bases from J, with 9 bases between. Germline lookup yields CDR1 SEHNR and CDR2 FQNEAQ (reference sequence). The CDR3 extends over 13 amino acids. Full variable domain (remainder filled in from reference TRBV7-9 and TRBJ1-5): DTGVSQNPRHKITKRGQNVTFRCDPISEHNRLYWYRQTLGQGPEFLTYFQNEAQLEKSRLLSDRFSAERPKGSFSTLEIQRTEQGDSAMYLCASSLLSGQPQHFGDGTRLSIL.

This clone was seen once. The chain couples TRBV18 to TRBJ1-2, with 8 positions matching TRBD1. The CDR3 runs 14 residues. Germline V gives CDR1 KGHSH, CDR2 LQKENI. V shed 0 bases and J 8 bases; nucleotides not matched to a gene: 5. The CDR3 DNA is TGTGCCAGCTCACCACCAATGCAGGGGGCGGGCTACACCTTC. Its translation is CASSPPMQGAGYTF. Using reference TRBV18 and TRBJ1-2 for the parts outside the CDR3, the full variable domain is NAGVMQNPRHLVRRRGQEARLRCSPMKGHSHVYWYRQLPEEGLKFMVYLQKENIIDESGMPKERFSAEFPKEGPSILRIQQVVRGDSAAYFCASSPPMQGAGYTFGSGTRLTVV.

The gene calls are TRBV30 and TRBJ2-1, with D maybe TRBD2 (5 bases). V was trimmed by 5 bases and J by 6 bases, leaving 11 bases between them. The CDR3 extends over 12 amino acids. Germline V gene lookup returns CDR1 GTSNPN and CDR2 SVGIG (reference sequence). CDR3 residues: CAWGPTSNEQFF. The CDR3 nucleotides are TGTGCCTGGGGCCCAACTAGCAATGAGCAGTTCTTC.

The chain uses TRBV7-3 and TRBJ2-3; no clear D gene. V was clipped by 8 bases and J by 2 bases, with 11 bases between them. Germline V gives CDR1 SGHTA, CDR2 FQGTGA. The CDR3 is 13 residues long. The CDR3 region has the DNA TGTGCCAGCGCGGCTACAAACACAGATACGCAGTATTTT. This translates into CASAATNTDTQYF.

Only a few counts were recorded for this clone. The J gene is TRBJ1-3, the V gene TRBV7-2; 8 bases align to TRBD1. The CDR3 loop spans 16 amino acids. V dropped 5 bases and J dropped 2; count of bases not matched to a gene: 8. Germline CDR1 reads SGHTA; CDR2 reads FQGNSA. The CDR3 loop reads CASSPVGQGAGNTIYF. CDR3 sequence (DNA): TGTGCCAGCAGCCCGGTCGGACAGGGAGCTGGAAACACCATATATTTT.

This clone has a single count. V usage is TRBV27 and J usage is TRBJ2-5; D is uncertain. This CDR3 has 15 amino acids. V shed 0 bases and J shed 5 bases, with 13 bases lying between them. Germline V gives CDR1 MNHEY, CDR2 SMNVEV (reference sequence). The CDR3 protein is CASSLSSRSYETQYF. The CDR3 DNA follows: TGTGCCAGCAGTTTATCGAGTAGGAGCTATGAGACCCAGTACTTC.

The chain uses TRBV29-1 and TRBJ2-3; D gene ambiguous. This CDR3 spans 12 amino acids. V was cut by 0 bases and J by 2 bases, with 3 bases left in between. Germline V CDR1 and CDR2: SQVTM, ANQGSEA. CDR3 DNA: TGCAGCGTTGAAGAGAACACAGATACGCAGTATTTT. The encoded protein is CSVEENTDTQYF.

J is TRBJ1-2 and V is TRBV6-6; D gene unclear. The CDR3 is made up of 14 amino acids. With 7 bases removed from V and 4 bases from J, the gap between germline ends came to 16 bases. Germline V gene sequence: CDR1 MNHNY, CDR2 SVGAGI (reference sequence). As DNA, the CDR3 is TGTGCCAGCACCGTCGACAAATCCCGCTATGGCTACACCTTC. This gives the protein CASTVDKSRYGYTF.

J is TRBJ2-7 and V is TRBV11-2; 7 nucleotides match TRBD1. The germline V gene encodes CDR1 SGHAT and CDR2 FQNNGV. With V trimmed by 1 base and J by 4 bases, 7 bases remained unmatched. CDR3 length: 15 amino acids. The CDR3 region has the DNA TGTGCCAGCAGCTTAGTCGGGACAGCCCCGTACGAGCAGTACTTC. Protein sequence: CASSLVGTAPYEQYF.

This clone showed up just once. The V call is TRBV7-2, the J call TRBJ1-3; possibly TRBD1 for D (5 bases). This CDR3 comprises 16 residues. The V gene's germline CDR1 is SGHTA and CDR2 FQGNSA. Deletions cut 5 bases from V and 7 bases from J, with 21 bases between. CDR3 residues: CASSPKAGTAFNTIYF. CDR3 DNA sequence: TGTGCCAGCAGCCCAAAAGCCGGGACCGCTTTTAACACCATATATTTT.

The J gene is TRBJ2-1, the V gene TRBV2; D remains ambiguous. Trimming pared 7 bases from V and 10 bases from J, leaving 14 bases between. The CDR3 is 12 amino acids. Germline values: CDR1 SNHLY, CDR2 FYNNEI. CDR3 in DNA: TGTGCCAGCAAATGGAGTCCGAGGGAGCAGTTCTTC. This translates into CASKWSPREQFF.

J is TRBJ2-2 and V is TRBV29-1, with 7 bases fitting TRBD2. The ends lost 5 bases at V and 2 bases at J; junction bases unmatched: 11. Germline values: CDR1 SQVTM, CDR2 ANQGSEA. The CDR3 covers 16 residues. The CDR3 sequence is CSVKSSPGGNTGELFF. In DNA, the CDR3 is TGCAGCGTTAAGAGTTCGCCGGGGGGTAACACCGGGGAGCTGTTTTTT.

The genes are TRBV28 and TRBJ1-4; 8 nucleotides line up with TRBD1. Germline trimming cut 5 bases from V and 10 bases from J; bases unmatched to any gene: 12. The CDR3 runs 15 residues. Per germline, CDR1 MDHEN and CDR2 SYDVKM. The CDR3 sequence: CASSLGQGGPRKLFF. CDR3 bases: TGTGCCAGCAGTCTAGGACAGGGAGGGCCCAGAAAACTGTTTTTT.